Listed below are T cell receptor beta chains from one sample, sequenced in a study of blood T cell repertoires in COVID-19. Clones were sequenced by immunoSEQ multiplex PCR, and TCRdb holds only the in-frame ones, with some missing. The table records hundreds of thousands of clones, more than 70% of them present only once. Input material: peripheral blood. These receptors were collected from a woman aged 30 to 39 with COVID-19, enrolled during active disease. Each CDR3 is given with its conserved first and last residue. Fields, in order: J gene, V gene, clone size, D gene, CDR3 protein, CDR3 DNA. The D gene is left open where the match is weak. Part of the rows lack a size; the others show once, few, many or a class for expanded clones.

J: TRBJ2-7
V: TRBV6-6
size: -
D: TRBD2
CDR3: CASSYYAGAPYEQYF
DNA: TGTGCCAGCAGTTACTACGCGGGAGCCCCCTACGAGCAGTACTTC

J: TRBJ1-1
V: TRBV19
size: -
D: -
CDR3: CASSIQGLNTEAFF
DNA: TGTGCCAGTAGTATTCAGGGGCTGAACACTGAAGCTTTCTTT

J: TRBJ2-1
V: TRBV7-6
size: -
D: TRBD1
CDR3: CASSSGDRTYNEQFF
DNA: TGTGCCAGCAGCTCAGGGGACAGAACCTACAATGAGCAGTTCTTC

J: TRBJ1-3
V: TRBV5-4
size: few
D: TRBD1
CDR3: CASSFRDRGSGNTIYF
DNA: TGTGCCAGCAGCTTCCGGGACAGGGGCTCTGGAAACACCATATATTTT

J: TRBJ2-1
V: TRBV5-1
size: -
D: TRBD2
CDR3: CASSLGLAGDSYNEQFF
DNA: TGCGCCAGCAGCTTGGGCCTAGCGGGAGACTCCTACAATGAGCAGTTCTTC

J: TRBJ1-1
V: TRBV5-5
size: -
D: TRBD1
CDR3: CASSLRQGAEAFF
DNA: TGTGCCAGCAGCCTTAGACAGGGAGCTGAAGCTTTCTTT

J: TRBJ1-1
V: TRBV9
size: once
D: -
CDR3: CASSVSPRVDTEAFF
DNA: TGTGCCAGCAGCGTCAGTCCCCGGGTTGACACTGAAGCTTTCTTT

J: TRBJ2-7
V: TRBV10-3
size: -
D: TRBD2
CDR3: CATGGGSTYEQYF
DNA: TGTGCCACGGGGGGAGGGAGCACCTACGAGCAGTACTTC

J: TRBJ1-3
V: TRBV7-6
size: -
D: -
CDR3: CASSLTRGAGNTIYF
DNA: TGTGCCAGCAGCTTAACGCGCGGGGCTGGAAACACCATATATTTT

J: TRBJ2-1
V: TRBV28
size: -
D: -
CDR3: CASSSLGTFNEQFF
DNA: TGTGCCAGCAGTTCCCTCGGGACTTTCAATGAGCAGTTCTTC

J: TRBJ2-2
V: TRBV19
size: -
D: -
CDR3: CASRFDSSAPGELFF
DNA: TGTGCCAGTAGATTCGATTCTAGCGCCCCCGGGGAGCTGTTTTTT

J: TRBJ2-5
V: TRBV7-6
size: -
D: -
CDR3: CASSLARETQYF
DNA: TGTGCCAGCAGCTTAGCGAGAGAGACCCAGTACTTC

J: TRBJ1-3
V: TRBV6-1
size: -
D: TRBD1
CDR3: CASSETGGFGNTIYF
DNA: TGTGCCAGCAGTGAAACAGGGGGATTTGGAAACACCATATATTTT

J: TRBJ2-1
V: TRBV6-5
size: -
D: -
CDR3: CASRVGGNEQFF
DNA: TGTGCCAGCAGAGTAGGAGGAAATGAGCAGTTCTTC

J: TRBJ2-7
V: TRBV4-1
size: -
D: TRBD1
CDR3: CASSQDPGQGHEQYF
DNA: TGCGCCAGCAGCCAAGATCCAGGACAGGGCCACGAGCAGTACTTC

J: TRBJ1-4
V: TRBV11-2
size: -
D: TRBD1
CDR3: CASSSYRDRDEKLFF
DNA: TGTGCCAGCAGCTCCTACAGGGACAGAGATGAAAAACTGTTTTTT